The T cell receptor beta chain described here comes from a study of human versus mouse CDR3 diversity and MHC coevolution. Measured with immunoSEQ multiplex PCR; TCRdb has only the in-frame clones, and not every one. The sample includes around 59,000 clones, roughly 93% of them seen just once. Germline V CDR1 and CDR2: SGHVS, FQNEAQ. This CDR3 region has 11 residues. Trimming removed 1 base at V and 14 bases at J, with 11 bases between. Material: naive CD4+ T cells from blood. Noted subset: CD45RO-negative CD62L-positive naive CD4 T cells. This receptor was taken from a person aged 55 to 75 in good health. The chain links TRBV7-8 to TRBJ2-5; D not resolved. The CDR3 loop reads CASSLESIVYF. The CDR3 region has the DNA TGTGCCAGCAGCTTAGAGAGCATCGTCTACTTC.